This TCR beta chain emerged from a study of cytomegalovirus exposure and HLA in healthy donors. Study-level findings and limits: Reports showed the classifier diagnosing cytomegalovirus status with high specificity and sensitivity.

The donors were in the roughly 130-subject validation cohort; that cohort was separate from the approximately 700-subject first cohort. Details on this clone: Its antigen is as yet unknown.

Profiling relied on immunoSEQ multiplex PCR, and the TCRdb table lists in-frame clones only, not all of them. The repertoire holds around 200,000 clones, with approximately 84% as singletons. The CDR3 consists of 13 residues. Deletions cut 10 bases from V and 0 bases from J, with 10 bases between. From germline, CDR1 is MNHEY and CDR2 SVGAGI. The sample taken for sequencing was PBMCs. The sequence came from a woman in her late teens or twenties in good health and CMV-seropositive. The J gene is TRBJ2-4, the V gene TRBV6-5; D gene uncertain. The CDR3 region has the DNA TGTGCCACCGCGAACCTAGCCAAAAACATTCAGTACTTC. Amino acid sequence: CATANLAKNIQYF.